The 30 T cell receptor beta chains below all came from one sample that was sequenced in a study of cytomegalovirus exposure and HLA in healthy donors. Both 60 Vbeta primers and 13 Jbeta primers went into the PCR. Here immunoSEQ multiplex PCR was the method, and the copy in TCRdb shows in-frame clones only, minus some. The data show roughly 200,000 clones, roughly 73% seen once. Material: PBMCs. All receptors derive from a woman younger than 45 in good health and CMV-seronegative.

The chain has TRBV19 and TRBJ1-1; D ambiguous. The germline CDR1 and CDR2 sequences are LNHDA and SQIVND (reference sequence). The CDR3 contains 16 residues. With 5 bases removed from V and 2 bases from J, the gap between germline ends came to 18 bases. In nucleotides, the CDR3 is TGTGCCAGTAGTTCCCAGCGGTTGGGATTAAACACTGAAGCTTTCTTT. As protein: CASSSQRLGLNTEAFF.

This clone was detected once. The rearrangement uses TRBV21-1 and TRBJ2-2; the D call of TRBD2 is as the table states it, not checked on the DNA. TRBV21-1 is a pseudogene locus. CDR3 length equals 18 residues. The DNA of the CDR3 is TGTGCCAGCAGCAACTTTCGCCCTAGCGGAGGCGACACCGGGGAGCTGTTTTTT. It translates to CASSNFRPSGGDTGELFF.

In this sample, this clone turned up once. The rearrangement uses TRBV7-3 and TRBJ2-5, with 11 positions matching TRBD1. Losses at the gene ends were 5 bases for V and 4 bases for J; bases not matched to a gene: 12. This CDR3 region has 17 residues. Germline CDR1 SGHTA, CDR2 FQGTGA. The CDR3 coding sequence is TGTGCCAGCAGCCCGAACGGACAGGGGGCGGCGAGAGAGACCCAGTACTTC. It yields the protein CASSPNGQGAARETQYF.

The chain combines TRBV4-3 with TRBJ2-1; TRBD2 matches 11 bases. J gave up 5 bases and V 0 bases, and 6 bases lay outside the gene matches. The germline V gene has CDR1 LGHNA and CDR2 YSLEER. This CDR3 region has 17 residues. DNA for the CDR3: TGCGCCAGCAGCCAAGATTTCGGGACTAGCGGAAACAATGAGCAGTTCTTC. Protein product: CASSQDFGTSGNNEQFF.

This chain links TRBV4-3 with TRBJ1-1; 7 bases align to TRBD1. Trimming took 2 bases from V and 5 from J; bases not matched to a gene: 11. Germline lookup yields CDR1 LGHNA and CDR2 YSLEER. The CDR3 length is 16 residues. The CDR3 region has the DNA TGCGCCAGCAGCCAATTAAATCACAGGGGAGAGACTGAAGCTTTCTTT. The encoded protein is CASSQLNHRGETEAFF.

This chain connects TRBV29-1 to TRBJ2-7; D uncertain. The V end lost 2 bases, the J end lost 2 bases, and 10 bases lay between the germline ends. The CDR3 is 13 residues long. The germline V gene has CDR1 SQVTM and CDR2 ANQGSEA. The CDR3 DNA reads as TGCAGCGTTGAAACTACCCGGGCCTACGAGCAGTACTTC. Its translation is CSVETTRAYEQYF.

CDR3 coding DNA: TGTGCCAGCAGCACGGGGACTATACAAGAGACCCAGTACTTC. As protein: CASSTGTIQETQYF. The chain joins TRBV5-4 to TRBJ2-5, with 7 nucleotides matching TRBD2. The CDR3 is made up of 14 amino acids. The ends lost 4 bases at V and 2 bases at J; junction bases unmatched: 5. Per the germline V gene, CDR1 is SGHNT and CDR2 is YYREEE (reference sequence).

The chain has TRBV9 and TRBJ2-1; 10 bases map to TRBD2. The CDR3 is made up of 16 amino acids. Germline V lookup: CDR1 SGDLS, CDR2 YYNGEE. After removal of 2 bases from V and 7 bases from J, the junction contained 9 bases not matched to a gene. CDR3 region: CASSVGSGGARNEQFF. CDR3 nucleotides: TGTGCCAGCAGCGTTGGGAGCGGGGGGGCCAGGAATGAGCAGTTCTTC.

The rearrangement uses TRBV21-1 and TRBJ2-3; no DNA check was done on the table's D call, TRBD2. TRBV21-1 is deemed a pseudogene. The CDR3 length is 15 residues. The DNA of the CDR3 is TGTGCCAGCAGCAAAGCCCAGCGGGGGGGAGATACGCAGTATTTT. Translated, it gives CASSKAQRGGDTQYF.

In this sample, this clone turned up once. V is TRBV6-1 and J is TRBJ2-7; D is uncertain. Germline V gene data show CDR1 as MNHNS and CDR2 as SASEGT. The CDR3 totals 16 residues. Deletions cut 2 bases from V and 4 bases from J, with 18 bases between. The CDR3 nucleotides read TGTGCCAGCAGTGAACCACGCACCTTAACCAGGTACGAGCAGTACTTC. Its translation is CASSEPRTLTRYEQYF.

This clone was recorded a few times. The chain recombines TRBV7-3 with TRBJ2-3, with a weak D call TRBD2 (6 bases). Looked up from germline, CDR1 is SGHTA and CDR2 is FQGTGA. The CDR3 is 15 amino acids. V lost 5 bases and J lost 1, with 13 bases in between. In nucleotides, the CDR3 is TGTGCCAGCAGCCCCCAGCGGGCCCGCACAGATACGCAGTATTTT. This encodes CASSPQRARTDTQYF.

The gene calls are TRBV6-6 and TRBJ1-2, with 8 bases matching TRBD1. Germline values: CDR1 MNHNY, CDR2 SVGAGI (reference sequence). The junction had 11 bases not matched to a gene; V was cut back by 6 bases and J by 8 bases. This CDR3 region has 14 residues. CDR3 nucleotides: TGTGCCAGCAGATTACAGGACAGGGCTCGCGGCTACACCTTC. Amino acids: CASRLQDRARGYTF.

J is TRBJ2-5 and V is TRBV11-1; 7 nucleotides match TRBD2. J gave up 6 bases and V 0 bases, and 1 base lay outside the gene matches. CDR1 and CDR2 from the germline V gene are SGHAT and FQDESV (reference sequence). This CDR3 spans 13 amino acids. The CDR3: CASSLAGGKTQYF. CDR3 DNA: TGTGCCAGCAGCTTAGCGGGGGGGAAGACCCAGTACTTC.

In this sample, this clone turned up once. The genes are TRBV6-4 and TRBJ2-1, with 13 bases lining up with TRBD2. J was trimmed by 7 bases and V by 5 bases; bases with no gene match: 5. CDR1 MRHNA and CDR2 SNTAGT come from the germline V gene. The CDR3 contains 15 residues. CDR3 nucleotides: TGTGCCAGCAGTCCCGGGACTAGCGGGGCAAATGAGCAGTTCTTC. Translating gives CASSPGTSGANEQFF.

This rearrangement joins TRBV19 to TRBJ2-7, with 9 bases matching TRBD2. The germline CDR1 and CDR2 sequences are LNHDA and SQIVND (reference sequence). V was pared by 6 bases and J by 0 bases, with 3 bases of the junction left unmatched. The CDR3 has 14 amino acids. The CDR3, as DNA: TGTGCCAGTAGAGCTAGCGGGGACTCCTACGAGCAGTACTTC. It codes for CASRASGDSYEQYF.

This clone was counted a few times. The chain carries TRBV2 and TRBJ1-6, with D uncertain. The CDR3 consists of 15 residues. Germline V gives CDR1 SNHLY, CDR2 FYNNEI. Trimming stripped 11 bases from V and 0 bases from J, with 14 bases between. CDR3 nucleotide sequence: TGTGCCGGCGTGGAGGAGGACTCCTATAATTCACCCCTCCACTTT. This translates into CAGVEEDSYNSPLHF.

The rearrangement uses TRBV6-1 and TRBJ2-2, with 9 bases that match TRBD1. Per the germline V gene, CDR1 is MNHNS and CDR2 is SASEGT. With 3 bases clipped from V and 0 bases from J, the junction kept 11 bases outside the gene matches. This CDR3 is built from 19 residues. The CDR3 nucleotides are TGTGCCAGCAGTGAGGTTTACAGGGGGCGGGACTCGAACACCGGGGAGCTGTTTTTT. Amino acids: CASSEVYRGRDSNTGELFF.

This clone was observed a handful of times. CDR3 region: CASSDRGRGEKLFF. DNA of the CDR3: TGTGCCAGCAGTGACAGGGGGCGAGGTGAAAAACTGTTTTTT. The chain joins TRBV6-5 to TRBJ1-4; 10 bases align to TRBD1. Unmatched junction bases numbered 4, after V lost 5 bases and J lost 7 bases. The length of the CDR3 is 14 residues. CDR1 is MNHEY, CDR2 SVGAGI, per germline.

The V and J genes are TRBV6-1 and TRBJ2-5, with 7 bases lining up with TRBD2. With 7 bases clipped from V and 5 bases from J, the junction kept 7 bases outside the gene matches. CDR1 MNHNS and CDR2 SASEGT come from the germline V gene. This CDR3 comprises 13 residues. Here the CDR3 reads CASTFRSGETQYF. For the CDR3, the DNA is TGTGCCAGCACTTTTCGTAGCGGGGAGACCCAGTACTTC.

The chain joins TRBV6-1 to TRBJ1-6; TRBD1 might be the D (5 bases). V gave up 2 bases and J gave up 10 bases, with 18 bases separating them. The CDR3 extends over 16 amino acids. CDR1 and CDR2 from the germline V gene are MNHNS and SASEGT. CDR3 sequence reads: CASSEWPGGMGSPLHF. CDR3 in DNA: TGTGCCAGCAGTGAATGGCCGGGGGGTATGGGATCACCCCTCCACTTT.

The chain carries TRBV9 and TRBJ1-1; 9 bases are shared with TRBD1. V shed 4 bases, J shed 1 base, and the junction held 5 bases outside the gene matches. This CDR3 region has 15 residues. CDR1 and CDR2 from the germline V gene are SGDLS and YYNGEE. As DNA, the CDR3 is TGTGCCAGCAGCCCAACAGGGGGCCGGAACACTGAAGCTTTCTTT. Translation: CASSPTGGRNTEAFF.

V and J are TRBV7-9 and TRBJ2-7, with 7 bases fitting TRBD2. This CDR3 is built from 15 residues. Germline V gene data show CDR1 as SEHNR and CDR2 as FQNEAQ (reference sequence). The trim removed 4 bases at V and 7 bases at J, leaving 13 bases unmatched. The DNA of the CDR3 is TGTGCCAGCAGCTCAGGGACTACGGTTCCTAAAGAGCAGTACTTC. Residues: CASSSGTTVPKEQYF.

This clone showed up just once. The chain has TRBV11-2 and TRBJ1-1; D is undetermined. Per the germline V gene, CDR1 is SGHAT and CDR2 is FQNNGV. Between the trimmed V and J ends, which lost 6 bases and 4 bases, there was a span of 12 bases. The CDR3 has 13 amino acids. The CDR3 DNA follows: TGTGCCAGCAGTTCTACAGTGGGCACTGAAGCTTTCTTT. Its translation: CASSSTVGTEAFF.

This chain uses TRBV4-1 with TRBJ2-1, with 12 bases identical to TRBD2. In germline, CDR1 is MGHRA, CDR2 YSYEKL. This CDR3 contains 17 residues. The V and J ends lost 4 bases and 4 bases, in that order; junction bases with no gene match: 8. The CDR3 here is CASSRLAGAQTYNEQFF. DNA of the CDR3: TGCGCCAGCAGCCGACTAGCGGGAGCCCAAACATACAATGAGCAGTTCTTC.

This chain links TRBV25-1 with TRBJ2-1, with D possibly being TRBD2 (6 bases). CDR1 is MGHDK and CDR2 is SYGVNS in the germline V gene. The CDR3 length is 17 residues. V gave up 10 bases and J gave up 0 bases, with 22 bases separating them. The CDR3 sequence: CANSPTRLGTSYNEQFF. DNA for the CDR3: TGTGCCAACAGCCCGACCAGACTAGGCACCTCCTACAATGAGCAGTTCTTC.

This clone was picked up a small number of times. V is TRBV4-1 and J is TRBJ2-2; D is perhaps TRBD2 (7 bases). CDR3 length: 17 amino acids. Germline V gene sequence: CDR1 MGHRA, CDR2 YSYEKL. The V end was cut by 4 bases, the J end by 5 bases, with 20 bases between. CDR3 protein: CASSRPWGGLGTGELFF. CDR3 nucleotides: TGCGCCAGCAGCCGACCCTGGGGGGGCCTAGGGACCGGGGAGCTGTTTTTT.

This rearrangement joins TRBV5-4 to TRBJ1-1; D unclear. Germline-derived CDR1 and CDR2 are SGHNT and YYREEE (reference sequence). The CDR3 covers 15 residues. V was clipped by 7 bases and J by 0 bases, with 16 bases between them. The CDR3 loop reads CASSPLADLNTEAFF. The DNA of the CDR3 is TGTGCCAGCTCTCCTCTAGCAGACCTGAACACTGAAGCTTTCTTT.

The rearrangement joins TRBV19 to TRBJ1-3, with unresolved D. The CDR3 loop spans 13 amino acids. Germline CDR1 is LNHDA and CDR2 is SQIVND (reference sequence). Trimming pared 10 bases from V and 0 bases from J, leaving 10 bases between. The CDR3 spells CATAAVSGNTIYF. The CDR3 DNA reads TGTGCCACCGCGGCTGTCTCTGGAAACACCATATATTTT.

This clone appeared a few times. The CDR3 DNA is TGTGCCAGCAGCTCGGGTGGGGAGAGCGCAGATACGCAGTATTTT. Translating gives CASSSGGESADTQYF. This chain uses TRBV7-3 with TRBJ2-3; the D gene is possibly TRBD2 (5 bases). Between the trimmed V and J ends, which lost 4 bases and 4 bases, there was a span of 15 bases. The CDR3 runs to 15 residues. Germline lookup yields CDR1 SGHTA and CDR2 FQGTGA. The full variable domain, rest sourced from reference TRBV7-3 and TRBJ2-3, is GAGVSQTPSNKVTEKGKYVELRCDPISGHTALYWYRQSLGQGPEFLIYFQGTGAADDSGLPNDRFFAVRPEGSVSTLKIQRTERGDSAVYLCASSSGGESADTQYFGPGTRLTVL.

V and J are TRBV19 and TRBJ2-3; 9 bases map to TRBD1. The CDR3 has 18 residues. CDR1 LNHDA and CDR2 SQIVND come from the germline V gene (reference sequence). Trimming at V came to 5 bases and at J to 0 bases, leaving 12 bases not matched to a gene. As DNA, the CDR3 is TGTGCCAGTAGTCCGAGACTTGGGGGACAGGGAAGCACAGATACGCAGTATTTT. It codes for CASSPRLGGQGSTDTQYF.